The 18 T cell receptor beta chains reported below all come from one sample, sequenced in a study of blood T cell repertoires in COVID-19. Profiled with immunoSEQ multiplex PCR; TCRdb holds only in-frame clones, not every one. The table lists approximately 60,000 clones, 85% to 90% of them singletons. The sequenced sample consisted of peripheral blood. Receptors originate from a man in his forties or fifties with active COVID-19.

This clone turned up a few times. The chain employs TRBV7-9 and TRBJ1-4, with TRBD1 identical over 9 bases. The CDR3 extends over 14 amino acids. The ends lost 4 bases at V and 5 bases at J; junction bases unmatched: 2. CDR1 and CDR2 (germline): SEHNR, FQNEAQ (reference sequence). The CDR3 DNA reads TGTGCCAGCAGCTCCGGACAGGGGAATGAAAAACTGTTTTTT. It is translated as CASSSGQGNEKLFF.

This rearrangement joins TRBV15 to TRBJ2-7; tentative D call: TRBD2 (6 bases). Germline V gene sequence: CDR1 LNHNV, CDR2 YYDKDF (reference sequence). V shed 3 bases and J shed 4 bases, with 10 bases lying between them. The CDR3 is made up of 13 amino acids. The CDR3 sequence: CATSRDYLYEQYF. The DNA of the CDR3 is TGTGCCACCAGCAGGGACTACCTTTACGAGCAGTACTTC.

The chain recombines TRBV7-2 with TRBJ2-1; 8 nucleotides match TRBD2. CDR1 and CDR2 (germline): SGHTA, FQGNSA. The CDR3 is made up of 15 amino acids. J gave up 5 bases and V 4 bases, and 7 bases lay outside the gene matches. CDR3 loop: CASSSSSGSHNEQFF. The DNA for the CDR3 is TGTGCCAGCAGCTCTTCTAGCGGGTCCCACAATGAGCAGTTCTTC.

V is TRBV6-5 and J is TRBJ1-5; 9 positions agree with TRBD1. Germline V gives CDR1 MNHEY, CDR2 SVGAGI. V lost 7 bases and J lost 2; bases outside the gene matches: 6. The CDR3 runs to 15 residues. The CDR3, as DNA: TGTGCCAGCACCGCTAGGACAGGGGGCAATCAGCCCCAGCATTTT. Residues: CASTARTGGNQPQHF.

The gene calls are TRBV6-5 and TRBJ2-1; 12 bases agree with TRBD2. There are 15 residues in the CDR3. V was clipped by 5 bases and J by 5 bases; unmatched bases: 4. Germline assignment: CDR1 MNHEY and CDR2 SVGAGI. The CDR3 DNA reads as TGTGCCAGCAGTACCACTAGCGGGGGGCACAATGAGCAGTTCTTC. Its translation is CASSTTSGGHNEQFF.

This sequence joins TRBV5-4 and TRBJ2-7; 10 positions match TRBD2. The CDR3 extends over 14 amino acids. J was trimmed by 7 bases and V by 4 bases; bases with no gene match: 8. From germline, CDR1 is SGHNT and CDR2 YYREEE (reference sequence). The CDR3 reads CASSLAGVSDEQYF. DNA for the CDR3: TGTGCCAGCAGCCTAGCGGGGGTCTCTGATGAGCAGTACTTC.

The chain couples TRBV4-3 to TRBJ2-7; 8 bases agree with TRBD2. V dropped 0 bases and J dropped 3; count of bases not matched to a gene: 7. The CDR3 extends over 16 amino acids. CDR1 LGHNA and CDR2 YSLEER come from the germline V gene. CDR3 region: CASSQDQVSGNYEQYF. The CDR3 DNA sequence: TGCGCCAGCAGCCAAGATCAGGTTAGCGGGAACTACGAGCAGTACTTC.

V and J are TRBV2 and TRBJ1-6; D gene ambiguous. Trimming left V 4 bases short and J 5 bases short, with 9 bases between. Germline V gives CDR1 SNHLY, CDR2 FYNNEI. CDR3 length equals 14 residues. Written as DNA, the CDR3 is TGTGCCAGCAGTGGGAGGGTTAATAATTCACCCCTCCACTTT. It specifies CASSGRVNNSPLHF.

The V and J genes are TRBV5-4 and TRBJ2-5; D gene uncertain. Per the germline V gene, CDR1 is SGHNT and CDR2 is YYREEE (reference sequence). This CDR3 comprises 14 residues. V lost 2 bases and J 0 bases, leaving 8 bases between the germline ends. This CDR3 is CASSFGRNQETQYF. The CDR3 DNA is TGTGCCAGCAGCTTTGGCAGGAACCAAGAGACCCAGTACTTC.

The V call is TRBV4-1, the J call TRBJ1-2; 7 bases fit TRBD1. This CDR3 comprises 13 residues. Losses at the gene ends were 4 bases for V and 5 bases for J; bases not matched to a gene: 4. The germline CDR1 and CDR2 sequences are MGHRA and YSYEKL. CDR3 DNA: TGCGCCAGCAGCCCGACAGGGCGGTATGGCTACACCTTC. It yields the protein CASSPTGRYGYTF.

The gene calls are TRBV7-2 and TRBJ2-7; 7 nucleotides agree with TRBD2. The germline V gene encodes CDR1 SGHTA and CDR2 FQGNSA. V lost 3 bases, J lost 6 bases, and 8 bases stayed unmatched. CDR3 size: 14 residues. The CDR3 DNA sequence: TGTGCCAGCAGCTTGGCGGGGACTACCGGCGAGCAGTACTTC. It yields the protein CASSLAGTTGEQYF.

This clone has only a few counts. The J gene is TRBJ1-4, the V gene TRBV7-9; 7 nucleotides line up with TRBD1. CDR3 length: 15 amino acids. Germline V gene lookup returns CDR1 SEHNR and CDR2 FQNEAQ (reference sequence). The V and J ends lost 5 bases and 4 bases, in that order; junction bases with no gene match: 7. This CDR3 reads CASSLRGTDNEKLFF. CDR3 DNA: TGTGCCAGCAGCCTCCGCGGGACAGATAATGAAAAACTGTTTTTT.

The rearrangement links TRBV27 to TRBJ2-1, with 11 nucleotides matching TRBD2. CDR3 size: 14 residues. Germline V gives CDR1 MNHEY, CDR2 SMNVEV (reference sequence). V was pared by 6 bases and J by 8 bases, with 6 bases of the junction left unmatched. CDR3: CASSGLAGIYEQFF. CDR3 nucleotide sequence: TGTGCCAGCAGCGGACTAGCGGGTATATATGAGCAGTTCTTC.

The genes are TRBV6-5 and TRBJ2-7; D gene ambiguous. V lost 10 bases and J 1 base, leaving 11 bases between the germline ends. The CDR3 covers 12 residues. CDR1 is MNHEY, CDR2 SVGAGI, per germline. The CDR3 region has the DNA TGTGCCACCACGGCAGGTTCCTACGAGCAGTACTTC. It yields the protein CATTAGSYEQYF.

This clone occurred once. The chain has TRBV19 and TRBJ1-3, with 11 nucleotides matching TRBD1. Per germline, CDR1 LNHDA and CDR2 SQIVND (reference sequence). The junction had 5 bases not matched to a gene; V was cut back by 5 bases and J by 5 bases. This CDR3 contains 15 residues. The CDR3 spells CASSSGTGGRNTIYF. CDR3 coding DNA: TGTGCCAGTAGTTCCGGGACAGGGGGAAGAAACACCATATATTTT. Full variable domain (missing parts from reference TRBV19 and TRBJ1-3): DGGITQSPKYLFRKEGQNVTLSCEQNLNHDAMYWYRQDPGQGLRLIYYSQIVNDFQKGDIAEGYSVSREKKESFPLTVTSAQKNPTAFYLCASSSGTGGRNTIYFGEGSWLTVV.

The V call is TRBV14, the J call TRBJ2-1, with unresolved D. Trimming cost V 4 bases and J 5 bases, with 12 bases left between them. The CDR3 length is 14 residues. CDR1 and CDR2 from the germline V gene are SGHDN and FVKESK. CDR3 nucleotides: TGTGCCAGCAGCCGGCTCCTGCGGCACAATGAGCAGTTCTTC. Encoded protein: CASSRLLRHNEQFF.

The genes are TRBV9 and TRBJ2-1, with D unresolved. Trimming left V 3 bases short and J 7 bases short, with 8 bases between. Germline V gene data show CDR1 as SGDLS and CDR2 as YYNGEE. The CDR3 extends over 12 amino acids. CDR3 nucleotide sequence: TGTGCCAGCAGCGAAATAGAGAATGAGCAGTTCTTC. This encodes CASSEIENEQFF.

V is TRBV7-2 and J is TRBJ2-7, with D possibly TRBD2 on 6 matching bases. The CDR3 spans 13 residues. Germline V lookup: CDR1 SGHTA, CDR2 FQGNSA. V was pared by 7 bases and J by 6 bases, with 16 bases between. CDR3 DNA sequence: TGTGCCAGCAACGATGGGCGGGGAAGCGAGCAGTACTTC. Encoded protein: CASNDGRGSEQYF.